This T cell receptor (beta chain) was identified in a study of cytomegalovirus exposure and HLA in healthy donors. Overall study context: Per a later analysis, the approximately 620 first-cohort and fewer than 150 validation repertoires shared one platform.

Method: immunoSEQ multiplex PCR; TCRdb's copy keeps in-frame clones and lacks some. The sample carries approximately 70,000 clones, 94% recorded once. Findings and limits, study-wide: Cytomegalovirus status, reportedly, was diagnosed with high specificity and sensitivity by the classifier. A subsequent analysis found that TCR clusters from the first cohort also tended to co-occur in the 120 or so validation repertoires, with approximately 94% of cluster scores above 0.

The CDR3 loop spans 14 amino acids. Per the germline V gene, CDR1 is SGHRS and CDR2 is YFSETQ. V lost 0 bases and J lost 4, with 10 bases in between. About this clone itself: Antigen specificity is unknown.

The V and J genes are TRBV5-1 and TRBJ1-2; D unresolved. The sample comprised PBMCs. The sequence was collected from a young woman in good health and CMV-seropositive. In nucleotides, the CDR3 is TGCGCCAGCAGCTTGGATAAAGCCCGCTATGGCTACACCTTC. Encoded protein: CASSLDKARYGYTF.